Below, 18 T cell receptor beta chains from the same sample are listed, as sequenced in a study of human T cells and chemical hapten exposure. Indicated time point: patch test 1, 2 weeks after DPC sensitization. The treatment here: therapeutic diphenylcyclopropenone sensitization with weekly scalp DPC. TCRdb called the RACE reads again in MiXCR, with one record for every CDR3 protein. The table has 340,000 or so distinct CDR3 sequences, roughly 6.9% seen once. The sequencing used whole blood, collected in connection with sensitization to the hapten diphenylcyclopropenone (DPC). These receptors all stem from a woman between 18 and 30 years old with alopecia areata. Some clones in this sample may be carry-over from other donors' samples.

The chain joins TRBV7-2 to TRBJ1-2; no clear D gene. V lost 6 bases and J 4 bases, leaving 21 bases between the germline ends. The germline gives CDR1 SGHTA, CDR2 FQGNSA. The CDR3 sequence is 16 residues long. The CDR3 DNA is TGTGCCAGCAGGGAGGTGGCCCCTAAAATTCCCTATGGCTACACCTTC. Its protein is CASREVAPKIPYGYTF.

This chain uses TRBV6-5 with TRBJ1-1; no reliable D call. Between the trimmed V and J ends, which lost 6 bases and 6 bases, there was a span of 8 bases. This CDR3 has 11 amino acids. Per germline, CDR1 MNHEY and CDR2 SVGAGI. This CDR3 is CASRRAAEAFF. The DNA for the CDR3 is TGTGCCAGCAGGAGGGCAGCTGAAGCTTTCTTT.

This clonotype was detected a few times. The chain employs TRBV11-1 and TRBJ2-4; the D call may be TRBD1 or TRBD2 (5 bases each). The germline V and J ends were trimmed by 4 bases and 11 bases, with 18 bases remaining between them. CDR1 and CDR2 from the germline V gene are SGHAT and FQDESV (reference sequence). The CDR3 extends over 14 amino acids. CDR3 loop: CASSSRDPPEVQYF. The CDR3 DNA sequence: TGTGCCAGCAGCTCTCGGGACCCACCGGAGGTTCAGTACTTC. The whole variable domain, remainder taken from reference TRBV11-1 and TRBJ2-4, is EAEVAQSPRYKITEKSQAVAFWCDPISGHATLYWYRQILGQGPELLVQFQDESVVDDSQLPKDRFSAERLKGVDSTLKIQPAELGDSAMYLCASSSRDPPEVQYFGAGTRLSVL.

This clonotype was observed a handful of times. The chain links TRBV6-2 or TRBV6-3 to TRBJ2-3, with TRBD2 matching 9 bases. Germline lookup yields CDR1 MNHEY and CDR2 SVGEGT. The CDR3 has 18 amino acids. Trimming at V came to 0 bases and at J to 0 bases, leaving 7 bases not matched to a gene. CDR3 sequence reads: CASSYSIVAGDSTDTQYF. DNA of the CDR3: TGTGCCAGCAGTTACTCGATCGTAGCGGGGGATAGCACAGATACGCAGTATTTT.

V gene TRBV5-4 combines with J gene TRBJ2-7; 8 nucleotides align to TRBD2. Germline lookup yields CDR1 SGHNT and CDR2 YYREEE (reference sequence). With V trimmed by 4 bases and J by 2 bases, 11 bases remained unmatched. The CDR3 has 16 amino acids. CDR3 in DNA: TGTGCCAGCAGCCCGGCTTCCGGGGGGGGGGCCTACGAGCAGTACTTC. It codes for CASSPASGGGAYEQYF.

Comments on this clonotype: This may stem from a read error, because a much larger clone lies one nucleotide away. The V call is TRBV12-3 or TRBV12-4, the J call TRBJ1-4; D is undetermined. The CDR3 is made up of 12 amino acids. For the CDR3, the DNA is TGTGCCAGCAGTTGGATGGAAGAAAAACAGTTTTTT. Protein product: CASSWMEEKQFF.

In its sample, this clonotype was seen a few times. The V gene is TRBV28, the J gene TRBJ2-1, with D perhaps TRBD1 (6 bases). The V end lost 4 bases, the J end lost 0 bases, and 13 bases lay between the germline ends. This CDR3 has 16 residues. Germline V gives CDR1 MDHEN, CDR2 SYDVKM. The CDR3 DNA sequence: TGTGCCAGCAGTTCAACAGGGATCAGCTCCTACAATGAGCAGTTCTTC. The encoded protein is CASSSTGISSYNEQFF.

This clonotype was observed a few times. The chain has TRBV29-1 and TRBJ2-1, with 8 bases aligning to TRBD1. Germline assignment: CDR1 SQVTM and CDR2 ANQGSEA. This CDR3 contains 12 residues. V lost 6 bases to trimming and J lost 9 bases; unmatched junction nucleotides: 7. The CDR3 sequence: CSVEDRAAEQFF. CDR3 nucleotide sequence: TGCAGCGTAGAGGACAGGGCGGCTGAGCAGTTCTTC.

The rearrangement uses TRBV5-5 and TRBJ2-6, with TRBD2 identical over 9 bases. CDR1 is SGHKS and CDR2 is YYEKEE in the germline V gene (reference sequence). The CDR3 has 16 amino acids. V lost 3 bases to trimming and J lost 3 bases; unmatched junction nucleotides: 4. The CDR3 sequence is CASSYSGGRGANVLTF. In nucleotides, the CDR3 is TGTGCCAGCAGCTACAGCGGGGGGCGTGGGGCCAACGTCCTGACTTTC.

The table lists this clonotype with many counts. The CDR3 region has the DNA TGTGCCAGCAGCGCCAGAAGCGGGGCGGCTTCCTACGAGCAGTACTTC. Translating gives CASSARSGAASYEQYF. The rearrangement uses TRBV7-9 and TRBJ2-7; 7 bases match TRBD2. Trimming cost V 5 bases and J 1 base; bases outside gene matches: 11. The length of the CDR3 is 16 residues. From germline, CDR1 is SEHNR and CDR2 FQNEAQ (reference sequence).

This clonotype was observed a handful of times. The chain combines TRBV18 with TRBJ1-1; 8 positions agree with TRBD1. This CDR3 has 13 amino acids. Germline assignment: CDR1 KGHSH and CDR2 LQKENI. V was clipped by 8 bases and J by 0 bases; unmatched bases: 2. CDR3 nucleotides: TGTGCCAGCCTACAGGGGGTGAACACTGAAGCTTTCTTT. Amino acids: CASLQGVNTEAFF. Variable domain in full (rest from reference TRBV18 and TRBJ1-1): NAGVMQNPRHLVRRRGQEARLRCSPMKGHSHVYWYRQLPEEGLKFMVYLQKENIIDESGMPKERFSAEFPKEGPSILRIQQVVRGDSAAYFCASLQGVNTEAFFGQGTRLTVV.

This clonotype occurred many times. The chain couples TRBV6-2 or TRBV6-3 to TRBJ2-5; D remains ambiguous. In germline, CDR1 is MNHEY, CDR2 SVGEGT. Between the trimmed V and J ends, which lost 0 bases and 4 bases, there was a span of 9 bases. The CDR3 is 14 amino acids. CDR3 nucleotides: TGTGCCAGCAGTTACTCGACCGGACGAGAGACCCAGTACTTC. It translates to CASSYSTGRETQYF.

In its sample, this clonotype was seen a few times. The chain couples TRBV20-1 to TRBJ1-3; D gene uncertain. V was shortened by 1 base and J by 4 bases, with 11 bases between the two germline ends. The CDR3 runs to 14 residues. CDR1 is DFQATT, CDR2 SNEGSKA, per germline (reference sequence). The CDR3: CSARVLNGGNTIYF. In nucleotides, the CDR3 is TGCAGTGCTAGAGTCTTAAACGGCGGAAACACCATATATTTT.

This clonotype came up many times. The J gene is TRBJ2-1, the V gene TRBV4-2; a possible D gene is TRBD2 (7 bases). The germline V gene encodes CDR1 LGHNA and CDR2 YNFKEQ. V shed 3 bases and J shed 7 bases, with 16 bases lying between them. The CDR3 runs 15 residues. CDR3 region: CASSHIGGAGNEQFF. CDR3 DNA: TGTGCCAGCAGCCATATAGGGGGGGCGGGAAATGAGCAGTTCTTC.

The CDR3, as DNA: TGTGCCAGCAGCAAAGCTCGGGGGGGCGCCAATTTGAATGAGCAGTTCTTC. Translating it yields CASSKARGGANLNEQFF. The rearrangement joins TRBV14 to TRBJ2-1; 8 positions match TRBD2. The CDR3 consists of 17 residues. CDR1 is SGHDN, CDR2 FVKESK, per germline. The V gene end was trimmed by 5 bases and the J gene end by 7 bases; junction bases not matched to a gene: 16.

J is TRBJ1-5 and V is TRBV18; 9 bases match TRBD1. Germline CDR1 and CDR2: KGHSH and LQKENI. J was trimmed by 6 bases and V by 4 bases; bases with no gene match: 7. CDR3 length: 15 residues. The CDR3 region is CASSLGTGISQPQHF. CDR3 DNA: TGTGCCAGCTCACTTGGGACAGGGATAAGTCAGCCCCAGCATTTT.

This clonotype was found many times. J is TRBJ2-1 and V is TRBV10-3; 7 nucleotides line up with TRBD1. Germline V CDR1 and CDR2: ENHRY, SYGVKD. Germline trimming cut 6 bases from V and 8 bases from J; bases unmatched to any gene: 7. CDR3 length: 13 amino acids. The CDR3 here is CAIRGTGADEQFF. CDR3 sequence (DNA): TGTGCCATCAGGGGTACAGGGGCGGATGAGCAGTTCTTC.

This clonotype was counted between two and nine times. V gene TRBV6-6 combines with J gene TRBJ1-5; D is unresolved. The CDR3 spans 14 residues. Germline V lookup: CDR1 MNHNY, CDR2 SVGAGI (reference sequence). Trimming took off 4 bases at V and 7 bases at J, with 14 bases between the two ends. CDR3 region: CASSSPQTPQPQHF. Here the CDR3 DNA reads TGTGCCAGCAGTTCCCCCCAGACACCACAGCCCCAGCATTTT.